A single TCR beta chain is shown here with its context. Its specificity is not known. The germline CDR1 and CDR2 sequences are SNHLY and FYNNEI. The CDR3 is 12 residues long. The V end was cut by 10 bases, the J end by 5 bases, with 12 bases between. Clones were sequenced by immunoSEQ multiplex PCR, and TCRdb holds only the in-frame ones, with some missing. The sample includes roughly 58,000 clones, roughly 84% of them seen just once. This entry comes from a study of OX40 agonist ivuxolimab in advanced cancers. Whole-study findings and limits: Still undetermined is the antigen specificity of the expanded peripheral T cells.

This TCR came from an adult with an advanced solid tumor such as melanoma, head and neck, liver or kidney cancer. V is TRBV2 and J is TRBJ1-5; TRBD1 is a possible D gene (5 bases). The sample here was CD4+ or CD8+ T cells sorted from blood, taken in a trial of the OX40 agonist ivuxolimab. The CDR3 DNA sequence: TGTGCCACCCAACTGGGGGATCAGCCCCAGCATTTT. This gives the protein CATQLGDQPQHF.